The rows below give T cell receptor beta chains drawn from one sample of a study of beta chain features in type 1 diabetes. The method was immunoSEQ multiplex PCR; TCRdb's version includes in-frame clones alone and lacks a portion of them. The sample includes 250,000 to 350,000 clones, about 15% of them seen just once. The source material was naive CD4+ T cells from blood. These TCRs come from a man younger than 35 with type 1 diabetes. Each CDR3 is given with its conserved first and last residue. D genes are given only for firm matches. Part of the rows lack a size; the others show once, few, many or a class for expanded clones.

.	TRBJ1-4	TRBV6-6	.	TGTGCCAGCACAACGGGGACTAATGAAAAACTGTTTTTT	CASTTGTNEKLFF
few	TRBJ2-7	TRBV5-1	TRBD1	TGCGCCAGCAGCCCAGGGACAGGGGGCACCTACGAGCAGTACTTC	CASSPGTGGTYEQYF
few	TRBJ2-3	TRBV18	TRBD2	TGTGCCAGCTCACCGACTAGCGGGGGGATGACAGATACGCAGTATTTT	CASSPTSGGMTDTQYF
.	TRBJ1-5	TRBV6-5	.	TGTGCCAGCAGGGTCCTTACACCGGGGAGTCAGCCCCAGCATTTT	CASRVLTPGSQPQHF
few	TRBJ2-6	TRBV5-1	.	TGCGCCAGCAGCGCTACAGGGTACGGGGCCAACGTCCTGACTTTC	CASSATGYGANVLTF
.	TRBJ2-5	TRBV7-8	.	TGTGCCAGCAGCCCGGGACTGTTTAGAGAGACCCAGTACTTC	CASSPGLFRETQYF
few	TRBJ2-7	TRBV14	TRBD2	TGTGCCAGCAGACAGACTAGCGGGGGATACGAGCAGTACTTC	CASRQTSGGYEQYF
.	TRBJ2-3	TRBV7-2	.	TGTGCCAGCAGCTTAGCACAGTCGAGTGGAACAGATACGCAGTATTTT	CASSLAQSSGTDTQYF
few	TRBJ1-2	TRBV29-1	.	TGCAGCGTTAGGGACACCTCCTATGGCTACACCTTC	CSVRDTSYGYTF
.	TRBJ1-5	TRBV30	.	TGTGCCTGGAGTGTACGCGGGAACCAGCCCCAGCATTTT	CAWSVRGNQPQHF
few	TRBJ2-1	TRBV7-9	.	TGTGCCAGCAGCTTAATAGGGGGGACAGCCATCGGCAATGAGCAGTTCTTC	CASSLIGGTAIGNEQFF
.	TRBJ2-3	TRBV11-2	.	TGTGCCGGCGGCCCGGGTCGAGATACGCAGTATTTT	CAGGPGRDTQYF
few	TRBJ2-7	TRBV15	.	TGTGCCACCAGCAGAGACCCAGGGAGGTACGAGCAGTACTTC	CATSRDPGRYEQYF
few	TRBJ1-1	TRBV30	.	TGTGCCTGGGGCAGGATTCCGATTGAAGCTTTCTTT	CAWGRIPIEAFF